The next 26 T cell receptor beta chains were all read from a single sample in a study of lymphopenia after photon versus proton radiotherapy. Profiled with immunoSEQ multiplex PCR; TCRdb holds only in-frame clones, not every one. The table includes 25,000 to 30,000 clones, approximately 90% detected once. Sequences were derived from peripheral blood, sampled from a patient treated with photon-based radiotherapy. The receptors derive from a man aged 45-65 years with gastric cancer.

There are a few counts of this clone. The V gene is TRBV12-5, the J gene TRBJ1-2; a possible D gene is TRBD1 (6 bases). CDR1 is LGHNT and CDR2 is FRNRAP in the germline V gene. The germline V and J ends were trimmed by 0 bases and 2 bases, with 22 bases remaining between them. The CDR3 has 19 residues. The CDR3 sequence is CASGLVVRSLGGENYGYTF. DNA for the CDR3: TGTGCTAGTGGTTTGGTAGTCCGCAGTCTAGGGGGGGAGAACTATGGCTACACCTTC.

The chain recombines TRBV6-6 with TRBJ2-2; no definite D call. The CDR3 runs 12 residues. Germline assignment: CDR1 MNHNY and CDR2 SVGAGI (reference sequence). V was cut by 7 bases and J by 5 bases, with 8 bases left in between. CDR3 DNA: TGTGCCAGCATGAAGCCGACCGGGGAGCTGTTTTTT. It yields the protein CASMKPTGELFF.

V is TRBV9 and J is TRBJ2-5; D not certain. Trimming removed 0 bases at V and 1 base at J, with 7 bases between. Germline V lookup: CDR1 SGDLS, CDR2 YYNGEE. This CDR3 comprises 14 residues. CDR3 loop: CASSVGSRQETQYF. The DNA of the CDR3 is TGTGCCAGCAGCGTAGGATCGCGCCAAGAGACCCAGTACTTC. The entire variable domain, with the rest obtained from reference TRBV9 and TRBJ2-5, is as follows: DSGVTQTPKHLITATGQRVTLRCSPRSGDLSVYWYQQSLDQGLQFLIQYYNGEERAKGNILERFSAQQFPDLHSELNLSSLELGDSALYFCASSVGSRQETQYFGPGTRLLVL.

CDR3 in DNA: TGTGCCAGCAGATTAAGACAGGGGCATGAAAAACTGTTTTTT. This translates into CASRLRQGHEKLFF. The genes are TRBV6-5 and TRBJ1-4, with TRBD1 identical over 8 bases. J gave up 6 bases and V 6 bases, and 6 bases lay outside the gene matches. The CDR3 consists of 14 residues. Per germline, CDR1 MNHEY and CDR2 SVGAGI.

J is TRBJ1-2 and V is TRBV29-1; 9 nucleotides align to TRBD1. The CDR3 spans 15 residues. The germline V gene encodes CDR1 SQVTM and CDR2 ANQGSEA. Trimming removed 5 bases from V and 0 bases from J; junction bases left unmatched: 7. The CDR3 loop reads CSVSTRTGANYGYTF. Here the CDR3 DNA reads TGCAGCGTTTCAACCCGGACAGGGGCTAACTATGGCTACACCTTC.

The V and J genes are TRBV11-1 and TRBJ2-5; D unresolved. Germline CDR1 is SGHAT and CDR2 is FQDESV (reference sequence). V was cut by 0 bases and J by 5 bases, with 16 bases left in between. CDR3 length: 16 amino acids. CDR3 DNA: TGTGCCAGCAGCTTAGCGGACCCGGGCCTCCCCGAGACCCAGTACTTC. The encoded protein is CASSLADPGLPETQYF. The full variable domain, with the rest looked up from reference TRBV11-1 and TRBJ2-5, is EAEVAQSPRYKITEKSQAVAFWCDPISGHATLYWYRQILGQGPELLVQFQDESVVDDSQLPKDRFSAERLKGVDSTLKIQPAELGDSAMYLCASSLADPGLPETQYFGPGTRLLVL.

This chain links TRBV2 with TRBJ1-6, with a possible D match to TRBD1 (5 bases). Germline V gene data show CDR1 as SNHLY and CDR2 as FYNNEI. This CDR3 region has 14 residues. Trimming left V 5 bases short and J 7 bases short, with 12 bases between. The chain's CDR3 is CASSPDRSNSPLHF. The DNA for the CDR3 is TGTGCCAGCAGTCCCGACAGATCCAATTCACCCCTCCACTTT.

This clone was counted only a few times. In DNA, the CDR3 is TGTGCCAGCAGTCACCCCGACAGATACACCGGGGAGCTGTTTTTT. This sequence encodes CASSHPDRYTGELFF. The V gene is TRBV25-1, the J gene TRBJ2-2; possibly TRBD1 for D (5 bases). Germline V gives CDR1 MGHDK, CDR2 SYGVNS. This CDR3 spans 15 amino acids. The V and J ends lost 5 bases and 3 bases respectively, with 13 bases between them.

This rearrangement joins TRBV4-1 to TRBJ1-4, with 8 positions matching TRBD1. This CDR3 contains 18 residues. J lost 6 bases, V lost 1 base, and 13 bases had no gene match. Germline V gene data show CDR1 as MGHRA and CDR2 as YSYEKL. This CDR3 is CASSQGSWYGQGDEKLFF. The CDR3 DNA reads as TGCGCCAGCAGCCAAGGATCATGGTACGGACAGGGAGATGAAAAACTGTTTTTT.

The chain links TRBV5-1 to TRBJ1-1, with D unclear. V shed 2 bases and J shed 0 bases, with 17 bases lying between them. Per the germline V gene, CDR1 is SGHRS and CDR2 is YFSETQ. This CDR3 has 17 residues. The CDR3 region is CASSFTPTALMNTEAFF. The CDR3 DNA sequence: TGCGCCAGCAGCTTCACACCGACCGCACTTATGAACACTGAAGCTTTCTTT.

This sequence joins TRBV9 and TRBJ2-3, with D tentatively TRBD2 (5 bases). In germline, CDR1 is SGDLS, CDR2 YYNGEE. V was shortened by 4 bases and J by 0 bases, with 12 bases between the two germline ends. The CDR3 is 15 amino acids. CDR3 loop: CASSRGMGSTDTQYF. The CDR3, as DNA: TGTGCCAGCAGCCGAGGGATGGGGAGCACAGATACGCAGTATTTT.

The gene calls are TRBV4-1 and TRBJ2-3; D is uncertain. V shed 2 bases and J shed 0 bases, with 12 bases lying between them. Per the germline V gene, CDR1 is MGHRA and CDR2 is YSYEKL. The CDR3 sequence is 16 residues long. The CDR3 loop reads CASSQKHATSTDTQYF. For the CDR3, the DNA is TGCGCCAGCAGCCAAAAACACGCTACTAGCACAGATACGCAGTATTTT.

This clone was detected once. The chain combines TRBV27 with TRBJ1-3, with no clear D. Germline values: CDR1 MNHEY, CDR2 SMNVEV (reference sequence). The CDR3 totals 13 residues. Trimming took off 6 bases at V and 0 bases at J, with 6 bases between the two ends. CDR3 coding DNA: TGTGCCAGCAGAACCTACTCTGGAAACACCATATATTTT. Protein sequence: CASRTYSGNTIYF.

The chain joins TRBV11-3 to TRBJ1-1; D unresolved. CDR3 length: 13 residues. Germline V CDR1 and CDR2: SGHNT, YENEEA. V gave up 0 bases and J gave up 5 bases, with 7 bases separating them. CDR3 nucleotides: TGTGCCAGCAGCTTAGATGGTGTAACTGAAGCTTTCTTT. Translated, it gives CASSLDGVTEAFF.

For the CDR3, the DNA is TGTGCCAGCAGCCAGGGTGCAACTAATGAAAAACTGTTTTTT. It encodes CASSQGATNEKLFF. The chain carries TRBV5-4 and TRBJ1-4, with D possibly being TRBD1 (5 bases). The V gene lost 4 bases and the J gene lost 0 bases, with 7 bases spanning the gap. CDR1 and CDR2 from the germline V gene are SGHNT and YYREEE (reference sequence). The CDR3 is 14 amino acids.

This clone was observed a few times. The CDR3 coding sequence is TGTGCCAGCAGCGTGGGGACGGTAAATTCACCCCTCCACTTT. Translating gives CASSVGTVNSPLHF. The chain couples TRBV9 to TRBJ1-6; D is possibly TRBD1 (5 bases). This CDR3 has 14 amino acids. Trimming removed 2 bases from V and 7 bases from J, with 10 bases in between. Germline V gene sequence: CDR1 SGDLS, CDR2 YYNGEE.

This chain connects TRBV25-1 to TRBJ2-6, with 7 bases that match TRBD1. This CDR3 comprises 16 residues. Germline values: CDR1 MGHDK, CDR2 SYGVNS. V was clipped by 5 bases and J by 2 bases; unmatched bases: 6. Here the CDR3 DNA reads TGTGCCAGCAGTAATACAGGGGCGACTGGGGCCAACGTCCTGACTTTC. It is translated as CASSNTGATGANVLTF.

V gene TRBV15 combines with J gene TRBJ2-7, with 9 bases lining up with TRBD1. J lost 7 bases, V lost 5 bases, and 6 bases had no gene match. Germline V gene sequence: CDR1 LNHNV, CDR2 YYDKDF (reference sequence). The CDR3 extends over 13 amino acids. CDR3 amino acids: CATSLQGAGEQYV. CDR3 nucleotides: TGTGCCACCAGCCTACAGGGGGCGGGGGAGCAGTACGTC.

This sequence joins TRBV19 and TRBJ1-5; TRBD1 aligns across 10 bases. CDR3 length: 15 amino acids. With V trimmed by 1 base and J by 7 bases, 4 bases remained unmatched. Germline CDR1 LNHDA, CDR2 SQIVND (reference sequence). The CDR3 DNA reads TGTGCCAGTAGTATAGGGACAGGGGGTGAACAGCCCCAGCATTTT. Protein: CASSIGTGGEQPQHF. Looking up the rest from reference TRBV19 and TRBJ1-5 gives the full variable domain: DGGITQSPKYLFRKEGQNVTLSCEQNLNHDAMYWYRQDPGQGLRLIYYSQIVNDFQKGDIAEGYSVSREKKESFPLTVTSAQKNPTAFYLCASSIGTGGEQPQHFGDGTRLSIL.

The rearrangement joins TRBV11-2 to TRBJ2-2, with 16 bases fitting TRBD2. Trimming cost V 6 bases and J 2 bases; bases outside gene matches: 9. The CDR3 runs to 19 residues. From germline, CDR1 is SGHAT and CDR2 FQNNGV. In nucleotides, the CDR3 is TGTGCCAGCAGGTCTACGGGACTAGCGGGGGGGCATAACACCGGGGAGCTGTTTTTT. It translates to CASRSTGLAGGHNTGELFF.

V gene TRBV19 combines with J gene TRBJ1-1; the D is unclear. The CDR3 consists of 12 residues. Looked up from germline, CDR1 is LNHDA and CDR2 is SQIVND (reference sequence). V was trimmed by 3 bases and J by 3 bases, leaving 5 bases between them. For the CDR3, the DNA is TGTGCCAGTAGTATTGCTTACACTGAAGCTTTCTTT. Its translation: CASSIAYTEAFF.

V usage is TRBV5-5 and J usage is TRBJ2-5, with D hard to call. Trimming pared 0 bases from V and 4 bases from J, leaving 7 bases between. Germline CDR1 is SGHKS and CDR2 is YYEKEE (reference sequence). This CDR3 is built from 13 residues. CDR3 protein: CASSLALGETQYF. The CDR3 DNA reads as TGTGCCAGCAGCTTGGCACTTGGAGAGACCCAGTACTTC.

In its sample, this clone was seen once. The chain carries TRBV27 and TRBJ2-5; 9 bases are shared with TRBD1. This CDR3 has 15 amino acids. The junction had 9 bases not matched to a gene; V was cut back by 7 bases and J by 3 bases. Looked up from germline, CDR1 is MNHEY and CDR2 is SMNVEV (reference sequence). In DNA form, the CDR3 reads TGTGCCAGCAAAATACAGGGGGCGCTTAAAGAGACCCAGTACTTC. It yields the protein CASKIQGALKETQYF.

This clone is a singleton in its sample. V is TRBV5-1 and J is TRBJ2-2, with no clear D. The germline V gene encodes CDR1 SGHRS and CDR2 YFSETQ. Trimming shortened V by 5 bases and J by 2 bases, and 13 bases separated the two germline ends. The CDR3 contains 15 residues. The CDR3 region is CASSLGSRNTGELFF. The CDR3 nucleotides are TGCGCCAGCAGTCTGGGTAGCCGCAACACCGGGGAGCTGTTTTTT.

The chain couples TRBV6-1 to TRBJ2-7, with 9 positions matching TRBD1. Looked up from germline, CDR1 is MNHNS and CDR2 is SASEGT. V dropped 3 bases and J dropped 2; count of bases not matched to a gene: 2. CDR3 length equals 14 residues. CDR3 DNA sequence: TGTGCCAGCAGTGATGGGACAGGGCCCTACGAGCAGTACGTC. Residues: CASSDGTGPYEQYV.

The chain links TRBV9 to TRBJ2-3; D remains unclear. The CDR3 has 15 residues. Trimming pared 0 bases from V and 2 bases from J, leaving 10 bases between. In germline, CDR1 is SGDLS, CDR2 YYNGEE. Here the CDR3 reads CASSVGPGSTDTQYF. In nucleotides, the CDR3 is TGTGCCAGCAGCGTAGGACCAGGCTCCACAGATACGCAGTATTTT. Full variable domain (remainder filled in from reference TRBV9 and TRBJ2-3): DSGVTQTPKHLITATGQRVTLRCSPRSGDLSVYWYQQSLDQGLQFLIQYYNGEERAKGNILERFSAQQFPDLHSELNLSSLELGDSALYFCASSVGPGSTDTQYFGPGTRLTVL.